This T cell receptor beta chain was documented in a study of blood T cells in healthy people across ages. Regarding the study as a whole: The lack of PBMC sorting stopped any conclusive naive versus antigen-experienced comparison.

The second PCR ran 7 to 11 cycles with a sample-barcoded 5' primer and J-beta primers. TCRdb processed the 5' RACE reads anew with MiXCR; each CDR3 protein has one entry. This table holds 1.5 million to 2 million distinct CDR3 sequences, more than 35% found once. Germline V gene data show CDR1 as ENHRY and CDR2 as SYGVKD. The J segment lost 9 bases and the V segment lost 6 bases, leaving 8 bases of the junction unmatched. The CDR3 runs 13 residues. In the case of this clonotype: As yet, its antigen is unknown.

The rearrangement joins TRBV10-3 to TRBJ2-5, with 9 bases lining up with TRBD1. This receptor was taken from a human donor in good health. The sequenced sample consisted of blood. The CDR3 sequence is CAISPGQGQAQYF. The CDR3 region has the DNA TGTGCCATCAGCCCGGGACAGGGACAGGCCCAGTACTTC.